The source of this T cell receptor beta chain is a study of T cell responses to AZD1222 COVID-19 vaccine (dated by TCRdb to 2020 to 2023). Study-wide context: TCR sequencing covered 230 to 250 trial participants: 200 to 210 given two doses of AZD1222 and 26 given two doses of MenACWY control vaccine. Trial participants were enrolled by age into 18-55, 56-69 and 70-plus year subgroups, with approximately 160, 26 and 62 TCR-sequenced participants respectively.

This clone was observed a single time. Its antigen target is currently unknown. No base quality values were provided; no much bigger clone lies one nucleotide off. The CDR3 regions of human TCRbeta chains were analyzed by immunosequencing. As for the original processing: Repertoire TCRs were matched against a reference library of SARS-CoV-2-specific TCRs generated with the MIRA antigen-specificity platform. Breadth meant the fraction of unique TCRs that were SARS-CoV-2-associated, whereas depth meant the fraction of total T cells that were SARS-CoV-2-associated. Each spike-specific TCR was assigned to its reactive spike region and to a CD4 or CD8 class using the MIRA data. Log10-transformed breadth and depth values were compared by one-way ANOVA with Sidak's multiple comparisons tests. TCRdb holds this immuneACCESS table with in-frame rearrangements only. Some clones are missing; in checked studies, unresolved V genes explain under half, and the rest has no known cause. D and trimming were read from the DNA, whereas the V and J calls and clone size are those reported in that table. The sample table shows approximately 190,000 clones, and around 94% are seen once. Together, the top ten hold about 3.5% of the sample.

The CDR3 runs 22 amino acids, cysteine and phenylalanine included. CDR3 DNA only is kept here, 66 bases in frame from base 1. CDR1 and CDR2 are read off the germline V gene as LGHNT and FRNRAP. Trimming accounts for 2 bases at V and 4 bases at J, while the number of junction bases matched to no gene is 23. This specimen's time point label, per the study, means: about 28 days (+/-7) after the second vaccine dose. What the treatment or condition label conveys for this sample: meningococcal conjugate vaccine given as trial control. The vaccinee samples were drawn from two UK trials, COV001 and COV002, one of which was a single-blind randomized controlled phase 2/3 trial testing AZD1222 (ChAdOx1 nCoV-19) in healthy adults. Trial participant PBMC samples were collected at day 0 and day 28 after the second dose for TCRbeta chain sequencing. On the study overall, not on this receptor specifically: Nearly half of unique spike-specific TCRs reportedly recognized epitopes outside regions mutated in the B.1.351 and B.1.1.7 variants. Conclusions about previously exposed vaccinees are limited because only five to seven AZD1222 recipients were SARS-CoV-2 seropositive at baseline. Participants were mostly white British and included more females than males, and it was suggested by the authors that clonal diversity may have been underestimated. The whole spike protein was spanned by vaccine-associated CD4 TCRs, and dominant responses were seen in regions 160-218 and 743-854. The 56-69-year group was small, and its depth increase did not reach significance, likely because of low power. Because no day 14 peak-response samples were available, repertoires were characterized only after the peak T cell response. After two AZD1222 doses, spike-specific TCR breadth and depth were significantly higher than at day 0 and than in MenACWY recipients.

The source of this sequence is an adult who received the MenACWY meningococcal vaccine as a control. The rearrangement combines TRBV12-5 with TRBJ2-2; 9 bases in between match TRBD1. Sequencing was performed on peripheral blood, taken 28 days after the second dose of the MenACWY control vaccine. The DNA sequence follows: TGTGCTAGTGGTTTGCCTGCGTGGGACAGGGACCCGCGAGGGGCCACCACCGGGGAGCTGTTTTTT. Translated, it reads CASGLPAWDRDPRGATTGELFF.